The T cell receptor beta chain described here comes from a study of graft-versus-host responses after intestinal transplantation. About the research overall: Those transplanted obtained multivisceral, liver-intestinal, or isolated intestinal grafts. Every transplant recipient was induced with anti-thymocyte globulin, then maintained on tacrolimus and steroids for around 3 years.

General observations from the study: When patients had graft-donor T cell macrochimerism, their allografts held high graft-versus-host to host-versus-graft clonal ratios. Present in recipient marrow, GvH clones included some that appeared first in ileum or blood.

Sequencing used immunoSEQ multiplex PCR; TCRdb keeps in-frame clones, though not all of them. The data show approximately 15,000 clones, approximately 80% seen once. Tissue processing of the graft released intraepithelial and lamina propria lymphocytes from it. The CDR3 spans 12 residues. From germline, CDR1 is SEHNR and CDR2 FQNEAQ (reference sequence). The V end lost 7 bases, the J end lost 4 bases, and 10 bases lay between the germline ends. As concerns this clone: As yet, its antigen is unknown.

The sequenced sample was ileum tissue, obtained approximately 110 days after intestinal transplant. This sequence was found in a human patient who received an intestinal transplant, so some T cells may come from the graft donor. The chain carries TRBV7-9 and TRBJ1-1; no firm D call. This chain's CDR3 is CASNSRPTEAFF. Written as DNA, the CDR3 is TGTGCCAGCAACTCAAGGCCCACTGAAGCTTTCTTT.